What follows is one TCR beta chain and its context. Antigen unknown. The junction departs from germline at one end; a sequencing error may be responsible. Lactation, pregnancy, other autoimmune disease or uncontrolled infection led to exclusion of patients. This sample holds PBMCs from 9.5 to 10 ml fresh peripheral blood. The entry originates in a study of T cells in Graves' hyperthyroidism and ophthalmopathy. Regarding the study as a whole: Peripheral blood also featured most of the thyroid clonotypes expanded above 0.001.

Germline V CDR1 and CDR2: MDHEN, SYDVKM. The CDR3 is 11 residues long. RNA transcripts were the template for amplifying TCR beta CDR3 regions. The HTBI primer set was used in a first-round RT-PCR of the TCR CDR3. TCRdb called the multiplex PCR reads again in MiXCR, with one record for every CDR3 protein. Here the sample spans fewer than 700,000 distinct CDR3 sequences, roughly 16% being singletons. The receptor comes from a woman in her 30s with Graves' hyperthyroidism. The specimen was blood. The chain links TRBV28 to TRBJ2-3; D not resolved. This CDR3 reads CVSSRPSTQYF. The CDR3 DNA follows: TGTGTCAGCAGTCGCCCGAGTACGCAGTATTTT.